The source of this T cell receptor beta chain is a study of cytomegalovirus exposure and HLA in healthy donors. PCR used 60 Vbeta primers and 13 Jbeta primers. Profiling relied on immunoSEQ multiplex PCR, and the TCRdb table lists in-frame clones only, not all of them. The data show roughly 190,000 clones, 77% seen once. CDR3 length equals 12 residues. CDR1 and CDR2 (germline): SGHDN, FVKESK. Trimming removed 6 bases at V and 3 bases at J, with 9 bases between. This receptor was identified in a woman aged 30 to 39 in good health and CMV-seropositive. The specimen sequenced was PBMCs. The chain combines TRBV14 with TRBJ2-7, with D perhaps TRBD2 (5 bases). Here the CDR3 DNA reads TGTGCCAGCAGTCAAACTAGCTACGAGCAGTACTTC. This gives the protein CASSQTSYEQYF. The full variable domain, in which reference TRBV14 and TRBJ2-7 provide the parts outside the CDR3, is EAGVTQFPSHSVIEKGQTVTLRCDPISGHDNLYWYRRVMGKEIKFLLHFVKESKQDESGMPNNRFLAERTGGTYSTLKVQPAELEDSGVYFCASSQTSYEQYFGPGTRLTVT.